This T cell receptor beta chain is drawn from a study of T cells after yellow fever vaccination. Whole-study findings and limits: At approximately 95% for CD4 and about 91% for CD8, most primary-vaccination clones showed up again after the booster. The secondary response showed a weaker magnitude and a faster peak, day 5 versus 15. Clonotype sharing between CD4 and CD8 compartments was small.

In its sample, this clonotype was seen many times. As yet, its antigen is unknown. TCRdb passed the 5' RACE reads through MiXCR, listing each CDR3 protein once. The sample shows about 340,000 distinct CDR3 sequences, approximately 3.9% of them seen only once. The germline CDR1 and CDR2 sequences are SSHAT and FNYEAQ (reference sequence). This CDR3 is built from 15 residues. This sample comprised PBMCs, obtained 5 days after the yellow fever booster vaccination. The sequence was collected from a man in his late teens or twenties who received the YFV17D yellow fever vaccine. This chain joins TRBV7-7 and TRBJ2-2, with D perhaps TRBD1 (9 bases). The CDR3 here is CASGDRASRSGELFF. The CDR3 nucleotides read TGTGCTAGCGGGGACAGGGCCTCGAGATCAGGGGAGCTGTTTTTT.